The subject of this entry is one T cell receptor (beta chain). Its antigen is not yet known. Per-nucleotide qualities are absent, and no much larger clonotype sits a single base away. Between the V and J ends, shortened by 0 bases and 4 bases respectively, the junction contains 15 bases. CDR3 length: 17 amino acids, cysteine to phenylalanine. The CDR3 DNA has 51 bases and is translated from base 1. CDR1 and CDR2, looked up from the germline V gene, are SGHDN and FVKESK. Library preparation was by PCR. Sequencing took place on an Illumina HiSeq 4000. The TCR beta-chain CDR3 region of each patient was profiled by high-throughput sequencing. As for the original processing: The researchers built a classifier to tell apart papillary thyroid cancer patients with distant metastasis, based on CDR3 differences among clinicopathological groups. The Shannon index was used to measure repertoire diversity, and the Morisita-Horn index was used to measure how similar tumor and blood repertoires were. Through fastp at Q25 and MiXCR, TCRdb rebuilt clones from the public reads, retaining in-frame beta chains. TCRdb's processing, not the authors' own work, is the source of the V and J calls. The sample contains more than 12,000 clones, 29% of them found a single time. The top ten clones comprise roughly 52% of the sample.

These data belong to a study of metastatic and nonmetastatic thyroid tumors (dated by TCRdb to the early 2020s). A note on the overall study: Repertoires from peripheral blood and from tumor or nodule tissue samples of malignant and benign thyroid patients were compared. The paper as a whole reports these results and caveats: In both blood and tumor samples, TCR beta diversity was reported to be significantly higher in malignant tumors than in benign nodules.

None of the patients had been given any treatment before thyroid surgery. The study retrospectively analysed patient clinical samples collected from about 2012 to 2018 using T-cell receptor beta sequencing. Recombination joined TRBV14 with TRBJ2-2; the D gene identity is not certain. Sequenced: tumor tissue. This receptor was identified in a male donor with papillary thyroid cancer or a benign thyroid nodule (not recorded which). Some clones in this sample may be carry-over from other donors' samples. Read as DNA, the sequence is TGTGCCAGCAGCCAAGAGGCCAACGGGTGGACCACCGGGGAGCTGTTTTTT. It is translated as CASSQEANGWTTGELFF.